Below, one T cell receptor beta chain is given with its context. Antigen specificity is unknown. Noted treatment: oral pan-JAK inhibitor, 5-10 mg twice daily. These data come from a study of CD8+ T cells in alopecia areata. Extracted RNA was reverse transcribed into cDNA, the sequencing template. Method: immunoSEQ multiplex PCR; TCRdb's copy keeps in-frame clones and lacks some. The table includes around 180,000 clones, roughly 60% detected once. The germline V gene has CDR1 SGHAT and CDR2 FQNNGV. This CDR3 has 16 residues. V dropped 4 bases and J dropped 5 bases, with 20 bases sitting between them. Findings and caveats of the study: While tofacitinib was given, many expanded lesional clones persisted in scalp and blood.

The chain combines TRBV11-2 with TRBJ2-5; D may match TRBD1 or TRBD2 (8 bases each). The TCR comes from a human donor with alopecia areata. The sequenced sample was CD4+ T cells sorted from blood, obtained at week 24, from a patient treated with tofacitinib. The CDR3 is CASSYSGTGRGETQYF. The CDR3 region has the DNA TGTGCCAGCAGCTATAGCGGGACAGGTCGAGGGGAGACCCAGTACTTC.